Below are 24 T cell receptor beta chains sequenced from a single sample in a study of beta chain features in type 1 diabetes. Overall study findings and caveats: Patients with Type 1 diabetes showed moderately but significantly shorter TCRB CDR3s in all four CD4+ subsets.

Every bit of the isolated RNA underwent reverse transcription, so sequencing read expressed TCRB transcripts. Sequenced by immunoSEQ multiplex PCR; TCRdb stores in-frame clones only, minus some. Of roughly 260,000 clones in the sample, about 20% were seen once. These receptors' targets are unknown. The source material was naive CD4+ T cells from blood. The receptors stem from a woman between 40 and 50 years old with type 1 diabetes.

Only a few counts were recorded for this clone. This chain uses TRBV30 with TRBJ2-7, with a possible D match to TRBD2 (5 bases). Germline values: CDR1 GTSNPN, CDR2 SVGIG (reference sequence). The CDR3 loop spans 13 amino acids. Trimming took off 1 base at V and 9 bases at J, with 16 bases between the two ends. CDR3 DNA: TGTGCCTGGAGTGCCAGAGGAGGAATCCGGCAGTACTTC. It is translated as CAWSARGGIRQYF.

This clone came up once. J is TRBJ2-1 and V is TRBV4-3, with 11 bases that match TRBD2. Germline V gives CDR1 LGHNA, CDR2 YSLEER. This CDR3 contains 15 residues. Trimming took 3 bases from V and 8 from J; bases not matched to a gene: 6. CDR3 amino acids: CASSQVAGGSYEQFF. CDR3 nucleotide sequence: TGCGCCAGCAGCCAGGTAGCGGGGGGGTCCTATGAGCAGTTCTTC.

This chain links TRBV5-1 with TRBJ2-3; 9 nucleotides align to TRBD2. The length of the CDR3 is 16 residues. V was pared by 3 bases and J by 4 bases, with 9 bases of the junction left unmatched. In germline, CDR1 is SGHRS, CDR2 YFSETQ. The chain's CDR3 is CASSWEAGGVADTQYF. CDR3 nucleotide sequence: TGCGCCAGCAGCTGGGAAGCGGGAGGAGTCGCAGATACGCAGTATTTT.

The chain is built from TRBV30 and TRBJ1-2, with a tentative D call TRBD1 (5 bases). CDR1 GTSNPN and CDR2 SVGIG come from the germline V gene (reference sequence). The CDR3 has 14 amino acids. Trimming removed 3 bases from V and 5 bases from J, with 16 bases in between. The CDR3 bases are TGTGCCTGGAGCGTTACAGGAACTCTTTATGGCTACACCTTC. Translation gives CAWSVTGTLYGYTF.

This clone turned up a few times. This chain connects TRBV19 to TRBJ2-7, with 9 positions matching TRBD1. This CDR3 is 14 amino acids long. Germline V gives CDR1 LNHDA, CDR2 SQIVND (reference sequence). V was pared by 3 bases and J by 4 bases, with 4 bases of the junction left unmatched. The CDR3 here is CASSIGTGSYEQYF. The CDR3, as DNA: TGTGCCAGTAGTATCGGGACAGGGAGTTACGAGCAGTACTTC.

This clone was observed a single time. This rearrangement joins TRBV4-3 to TRBJ1-6; 9 bases line up with TRBD1. The ends lost 2 bases at V and 6 bases at J; junction bases unmatched: 5. Germline CDR1 reads LGHNA; CDR2 reads YSLEER. The CDR3 has 16 amino acids. Written as DNA, the CDR3 is TGCGCCAGCAGCCAAACCGGGACAGGGCCTAATTCACCCCTCCACTTT. It specifies CASSQTGTGPNSPLHF.

V usage is TRBV7-9 and J usage is TRBJ1-1; the D is unclear. The length of the CDR3 is 14 residues. With 5 bases removed from V and 1 base from J, the gap between germline ends came to 11 bases. Germline-derived CDR1 and CDR2 are SEHNR and FQNEAQ (reference sequence). The CDR3 here is CASSTTVRNTEAFF. The CDR3 DNA reads as TGTGCCAGCAGCACCACAGTGAGGAACACTGAAGCTTTCTTT.

The chain couples TRBV29-1 to TRBJ2-3, with TRBD2 matching 8 bases. After removal of 8 bases from V and 8 bases from J, the junction contained 12 bases not matched to a gene. CDR3 length: 13 amino acids. Germline V gene sequence: CDR1 SQVTM, CDR2 ANQGSEA. The CDR3 sequence: CSSTPTGGGTQYF. In nucleotides, the CDR3 is TGCAGCTCAACTCCCACCGGGGGGGGTACGCAGTATTTT.

The chain uses TRBV18 and TRBJ2-5, with a possible D match to TRBD1 (6 bases). The germline V and J ends were trimmed by 1 base and 1 base, with 10 bases remaining between them. CDR1 and CDR2 (germline): KGHSH, LQKENI. This CDR3 has 15 residues. The CDR3 is CASSPRTDSQETQYF. In DNA form, the CDR3 reads TGTGCCAGCTCACCACGCACGGACAGCCAAGAGACCCAGTACTTC.

In this sample, this clone turned up a few times. Different DNA sequences within this sample yield the same CDR3. The chain employs TRBV29-1 and TRBJ1-1; possible D gene TRBD1, 5 bases. V was cut by 5 bases and J by 0 bases, with 10 bases left in between. CDR1 is SQVTM, CDR2 ANQGSEA, per germline. This CDR3 region has 13 residues. In DNA, the CDR3 is TGCAGCGTTCAGGGCAGGTTGAACACTGAAGCTTTCTTT. It yields the protein CSVQGRLNTEAFF.

This sequence joins TRBV5-6 and TRBJ1-1; possible D gene TRBD1, 5 bases. Germline V CDR1 and CDR2: SGHDT, YYEEEE. This CDR3 comprises 16 residues. The V and J ends lost 4 bases and 4 bases respectively, with 20 bases between them. The CDR3, as DNA: TGTGCCAGCAGCCCGGGCCCAGGGTACAGTATCACTGAAGCTTTCTTT. Its protein product is CASSPGPGYSITEAFF.

This clone was counted only a few times. This sequence joins TRBV7-9 and TRBJ1-5; a possible D gene is TRBD1 (5 bases). The CDR3 runs to 14 residues. CDR1 SEHNR and CDR2 FQNEAQ come from the germline V gene (reference sequence). V lost 1 base to trimming and J lost 7 bases, with 11 bases between them. CDR3 coding DNA: TGTGCCAGCAGCTTAGAGACAGTCGAGCAGCCCCAGCATTTT. Amino acids: CASSLETVEQPQHF.

This clone was seen a handful of times. The chain combines TRBV5-4 with TRBJ1-2; 9 bases align to TRBD1. Germline-derived CDR1 and CDR2 are SGHNT and YYREEE (reference sequence). The J segment lost 4 bases and the V segment lost 1 base, leaving 5 bases of the junction unmatched. The CDR3 contains 15 residues. This CDR3 reads CASSLLTGGGYGYTF. The DNA of the CDR3 is TGTGCCAGCAGCTTGTTGACAGGGGGGGGCTATGGCTACACCTTC.

This chain connects TRBV7-9 to TRBJ2-2; D gene ambiguous. The CDR3 sequence is 14 residues long. Germline CDR1 and CDR2: SEHNR and FQNEAQ (reference sequence). Trimming cost V 4 bases and J 1 base, with 7 bases left between them. Here the CDR3 reads CASSSQRNTGELFF. Written as DNA, the CDR3 is TGTGCCAGCAGCTCCCAGCGGAACACCGGGGAGCTGTTTTTT.

This clone was recorded a few times. The chain has TRBV7-2 and TRBJ2-7; 7 bases match TRBD1. This CDR3 has 13 amino acids. Trimming removed 6 bases from V and 6 bases from J; junction bases left unmatched: 8. CDR1 SGHTA and CDR2 FQGNSA come from the germline V gene. CDR3 sequence (DNA): TGTGCCAGCAGTTCTAATACAGGGGCCGAGCAGTACTTC. Translating gives CASSSNTGAEQYF.

This rearrangement joins TRBV18 to TRBJ2-2, with D maybe TRBD2 (5 bases). V gave up 2 bases and J gave up 5 bases, with 6 bases separating them. Looked up from germline, CDR1 is KGHSH and CDR2 is LQKENI. The CDR3 is 13 residues long. CDR3 sequence (DNA): TGTGCCAGCTCACCAGTAGCGACCGGGGAGCTGTTTTTT. It encodes CASSPVATGELFF. The whole variable domain, remainder taken from reference TRBV18 and TRBJ2-2, is NAGVMQNPRHLVRRRGQEARLRCSPMKGHSHVYWYRQLPEEGLKFMVYLQKENIIDESGMPKERFSAEFPKEGPSILRIQQVVRGDSAAYFCASSPVATGELFFGEGSRLTVL.

This clone turned up a few times. This chain connects TRBV25-1 to TRBJ2-3, with TRBD1 as a possible D gene (5 bases). Germline-derived CDR1 and CDR2 are MGHDK and SYGVNS. The CDR3 has 14 amino acids. Between the trimmed V and J ends, which lost 1 base and 4 bases, there was a span of 9 bases. CDR3 bases: TGTGCCAGCAGTGAATTGGGCAGGGCAGATACGCAGTATTTT. This encodes CASSELGRADTQYF.

This clone has only a few counts. V gene TRBV27 combines with J gene TRBJ1-3; tentative D call: TRBD1 (5 bases). The CDR3 consists of 14 residues. Germline V gene data show CDR1 as MNHEY and CDR2 as SMNVEV (reference sequence). Trimming removed 6 bases at V and 1 base at J, with 10 bases between. The DNA for the CDR3 is TGTGCCAGCAGCCTCTCAGGGTCTGGAAACACCATATATTTT. This translates into CASSLSGSGNTIYF.

This clone was detected a few times. V is TRBV6-6 and J is TRBJ1-4; no reliable D call. Germline values: CDR1 MNHNY, CDR2 SVGAGI (reference sequence). V was trimmed by 2 bases and J by 6 bases, leaving 10 bases between them. The CDR3 contains 14 residues. The CDR3 DNA reads as TGTGCCAGCAGTTACCCGGAGGAGGATGAAAAACTGTTTTTT. Protein product: CASSYPEEDEKLFF.

This clone appeared a few times. The chain uses TRBV7-9 and TRBJ2-7; possible D gene TRBD2, 5 bases. Trimming shortened V by 5 bases and J by 0 bases, and 17 bases separated the two germline ends. Germline CDR1 is SEHNR and CDR2 is FQNEAQ (reference sequence). The CDR3 runs to 16 residues. For the CDR3, the DNA is TGTGCCAGCAGCCCTATGTCCCCGCTAGCCTCCTACGAGCAGTACTTC. This codes for CASSPMSPLASYEQYF. The variable domain in full, with the rest retrieved from reference TRBV7-9 and TRBJ2-7, is DTGVSQNPRHKITKRGQNVTFRCDPISEHNRLYWYRQTLGQGPEFLTYFQNEAQLEKSRLLSDRFSAERPKGSFSTLEIQRTEQGDSAMYLCASSPMSPLASYEQYFGPGTRLTVT.

The V and J genes are TRBV10-3 and TRBJ1-2, with 8 bases matching TRBD1. The CDR3 runs to 13 residues. From germline, CDR1 is ENHRY and CDR2 SYGVKD. J gave up 6 bases and V 5 bases, and 5 bases lay outside the gene matches. CDR3 region: CAISLTGVDGYTF. The DNA of the CDR3 is TGTGCCATCAGTCTGACAGGGGTGGATGGCTACACCTTC.

The sample holds a few counts of this clone. The chain employs TRBV7-9 and TRBJ2-1, with a possible D match to TRBD1 (5 bases). The CDR3 has 12 amino acids. Per germline, CDR1 SEHNR and CDR2 FQNEAQ (reference sequence). Trimming pared 3 bases from V and 9 bases from J, leaving 9 bases between. CDR3 in DNA: TGTGCCAGCAGCTTTGCCCAGGGTGAGCAGTTCTTC. Translation: CASSFAQGEQFF.

This clone was observed a handful of times. The V call is TRBV29-1, the J call TRBJ2-4, with 8 bases matching TRBD2. CDR3 length: 12 amino acids. J lost 5 bases, V lost 7 bases, and 4 bases had no gene match. Germline CDR1 SQVTM, CDR2 ANQGSEA. The CDR3 loop reads CSGSGMENIQYF. The CDR3, as DNA: TGCAGCGGTAGCGGGATGGAAAACATTCAGTACTTC.

This clone was counted a few times. The CDR3 loop is CASSRGRASSTDTQYF. CDR3 nucleotide sequence: TGTGCCAGCAGTCGAGGGAGGGCCTCTAGCACAGATACGCAGTATTTT. This chain links TRBV25-1 with TRBJ2-3; the match to TRBD2 covers 7 bases. The CDR3 runs 16 residues. Germline CDR1 and CDR2: MGHDK and SYGVNS. Unmatched junction bases numbered 8, after V lost 5 bases and J lost 0 bases.